Here is one TCR beta chain with its context. The antigen remains unidentified. Data came from immunoSEQ multiplex PCR; TCRdb stores just in-frame clones and leaves some out. Of 65,000 to 90,000 clones in the sample, roughly 90% are singletons; the top ten hold 3% to 4%. The source of the sample is a study of cytomegalovirus exposure and HLA in healthy donors. Study-level results: The study labeled fewer than 200 TCR beta chains cytomegalovirus-associated.

It was the roughly 130-subject validation cohort, separate from the roughly 700-subject first cohort, to which the donors belonged. CDR1 is SGHVS and CDR2 is FNYEAQ in the germline V gene. The CDR3 length is 15 residues. Trimming cost V 4 bases and J 2 bases, with 15 bases left between them. This chain connects TRBV7-6 to TRBJ2-7; possible D gene TRBD2, 5 bases. The sample consisted of PBMCs. This TCR was sampled from a young woman in good health and CMV-seropositive. The CDR3 bases are TGTGCCAGCAGCTCCGGTCGGGGTATACCCTACGAGCAGTACTTC. As protein: CASSSGRGIPYEQYF.